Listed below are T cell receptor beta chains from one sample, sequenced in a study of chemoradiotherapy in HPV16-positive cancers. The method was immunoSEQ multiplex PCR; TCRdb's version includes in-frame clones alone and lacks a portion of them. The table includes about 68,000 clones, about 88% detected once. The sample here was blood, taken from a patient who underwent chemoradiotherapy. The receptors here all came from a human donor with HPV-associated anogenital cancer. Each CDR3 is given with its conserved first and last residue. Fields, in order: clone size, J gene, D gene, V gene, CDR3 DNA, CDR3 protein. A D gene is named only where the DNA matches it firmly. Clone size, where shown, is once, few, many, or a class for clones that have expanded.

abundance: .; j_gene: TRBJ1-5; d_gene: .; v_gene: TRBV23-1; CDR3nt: TGCGCCCCAGGGCAGGTGGCTTTGTTGACCCAGCATTTT; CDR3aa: CAPGQVALLTQHF
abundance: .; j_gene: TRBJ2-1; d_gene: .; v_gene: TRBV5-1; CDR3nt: TGCGCCAGCAGCTTGGGTGACGCATACAATGAGCAGTTCTTC; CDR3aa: CASSLGDAYNEQFF
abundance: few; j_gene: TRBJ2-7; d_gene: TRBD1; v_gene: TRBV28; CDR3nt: TGTGCCAGCAGTTATTCTTGGGGACAGGGCTACGAGCAGTACTTC; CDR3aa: CASSYSWGQGYEQYF
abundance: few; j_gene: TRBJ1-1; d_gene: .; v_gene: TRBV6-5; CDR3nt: TGTGCCAGCAGTTACTCGACACTTAACACTGAAGCTTTCTTT; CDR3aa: CASSYSTLNTEAFF
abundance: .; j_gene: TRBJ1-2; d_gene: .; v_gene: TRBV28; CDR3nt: TGTGCCAGCAGTTTAGTCGCCGGGCCGTCCTATGGCTACACCTTC; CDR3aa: CASSLVAGPSYGYTF
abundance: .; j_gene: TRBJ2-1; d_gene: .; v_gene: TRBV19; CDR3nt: TGTGCCAGTAGTATTCGGCCGTCCAATGAGCAGTTCTTC; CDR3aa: CASSIRPSNEQFF
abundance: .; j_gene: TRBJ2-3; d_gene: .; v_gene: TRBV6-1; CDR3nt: TGTGCCAGCAGTGAAGGCGGCTACTTTCCAGATACGCAGTATTTT; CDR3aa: CASSEGGYFPDTQYF
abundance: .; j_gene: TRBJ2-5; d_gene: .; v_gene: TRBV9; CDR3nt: TGTGCCAGCAGCGTATCGGGGGGCGGTGAGACCCAGTACTTC; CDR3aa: CASSVSGGGETQYF
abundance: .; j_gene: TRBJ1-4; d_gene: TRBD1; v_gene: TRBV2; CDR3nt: TGTGCCAGCAAGGACAGGGAGTTTCTAGATGAAAAACTGTTTTTT; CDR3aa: CASKDREFLDEKLFF
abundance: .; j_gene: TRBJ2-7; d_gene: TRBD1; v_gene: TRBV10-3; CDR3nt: TGTGCCATCAGTGAGTTCGGTGGGACAGGGTACGACGAGCAGTACTTC; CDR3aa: CAISEFGGTGYDEQYF
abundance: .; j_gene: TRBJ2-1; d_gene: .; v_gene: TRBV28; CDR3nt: TGTGCCAGCAGGCCCGGACTACTCAATGAGCAGTTCTTC; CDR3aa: CASRPGLLNEQFF
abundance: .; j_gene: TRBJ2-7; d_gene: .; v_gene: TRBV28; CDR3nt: TGTGCCAGCAGTCGACTAATAAACTCCTACGAGCAGTACTTC; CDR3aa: CASSRLINSYEQYF
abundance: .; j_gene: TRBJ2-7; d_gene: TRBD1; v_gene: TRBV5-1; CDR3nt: TGCGCCAGCAGCCGGGGACAGGGGGCTCGCGAGCAGTACTTC; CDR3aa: CASSRGQGAREQYF
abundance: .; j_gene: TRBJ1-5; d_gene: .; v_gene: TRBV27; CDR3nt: TGTGCCAGCAAAGAGTATAGCAATCAGCCCCAGCATTTT; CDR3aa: CASKEYSNQPQHF
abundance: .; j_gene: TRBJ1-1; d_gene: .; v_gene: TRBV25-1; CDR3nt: TGTGCCAGCAGTGAATTATGGGGCGAAGCTTTCTTT; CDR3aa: CASSELWGEAFF
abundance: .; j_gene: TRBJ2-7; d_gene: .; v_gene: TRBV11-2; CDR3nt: TGTGCCAGCAGCTTAGCCCATTATCTGGAGCAGTACTTC; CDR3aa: CASSLAHYLEQYF
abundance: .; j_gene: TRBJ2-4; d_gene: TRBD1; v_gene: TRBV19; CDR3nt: TGTGCCAGTAGTGAGGGACAGGGTTCTGCCAAAAACATTCAGTACTTC; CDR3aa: CASSEGQGSAKNIQYF
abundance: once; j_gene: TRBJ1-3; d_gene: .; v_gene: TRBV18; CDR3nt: TGTGCCAGCTCACCCCGTCAGTTAGATTCTGGAAACACCATATATTTT; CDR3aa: CASSPRQLDSGNTIYF
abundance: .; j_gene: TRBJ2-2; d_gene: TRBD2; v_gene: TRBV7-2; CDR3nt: TGTGCCAGCAGCTTAGGGCTAGCGGGAGTACACGGGGAGCTGTTTTTT; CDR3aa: CASSLGLAGVHGELFF
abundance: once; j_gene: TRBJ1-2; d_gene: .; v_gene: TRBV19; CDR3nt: TGTGCCAGTAGTTATTCCTACCTTGGCTACACCTTC; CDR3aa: CASSYSYLGYTF
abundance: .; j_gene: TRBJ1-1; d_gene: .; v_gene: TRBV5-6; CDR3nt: TGTGCCAGCAGCTTGAATCGGGGGCCTAGGGCTGAAGCTTTCTTT; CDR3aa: CASSLNRGPRAEAFF
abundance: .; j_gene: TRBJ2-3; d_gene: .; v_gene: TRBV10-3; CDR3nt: TGTGCCATCAGTGACGTGGGGGCGGTAGATACGCAGTATTTT; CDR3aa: CAISDVGAVDTQYF